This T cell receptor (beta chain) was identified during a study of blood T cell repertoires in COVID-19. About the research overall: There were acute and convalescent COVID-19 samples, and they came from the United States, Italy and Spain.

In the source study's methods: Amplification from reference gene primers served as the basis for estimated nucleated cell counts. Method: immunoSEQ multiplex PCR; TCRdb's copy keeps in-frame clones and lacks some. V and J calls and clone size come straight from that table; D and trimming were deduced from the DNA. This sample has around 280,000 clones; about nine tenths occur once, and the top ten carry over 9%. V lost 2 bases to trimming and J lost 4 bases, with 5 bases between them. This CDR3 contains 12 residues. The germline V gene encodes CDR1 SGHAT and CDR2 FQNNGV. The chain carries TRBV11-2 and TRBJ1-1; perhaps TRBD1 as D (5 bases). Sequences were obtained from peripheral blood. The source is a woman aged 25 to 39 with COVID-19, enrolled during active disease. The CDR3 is CASSLQGTEAFF. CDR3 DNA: TGTGCCAGCAGCTTACAGGGCACTGAAGCTTTCTTT.